This TCR beta chain appears in the sequencing data of a study of regulatory T cells in long-lasting Graves disease. General observations from the study: The number of shared public clonotypes was higher in persistent patients (approximately 2,500) than new patients (966). The study found TRBV28, TRBJ1-2 and TRBJ2-5 favored in persistent disease.

Time point denoted: persistent/refractory GD, antithyroid drugs over 5 years with positive TRAb. After RNA was extracted from PBMCs, the TCR library was made from it. This CDR3 comprises 14 residues. Germline-derived CDR1 and CDR2 are KGHSH and LQKENI. V lost 3 bases and J lost 4, with 13 bases in between. TCR beta libraries were built with iRepertoire HTBI primers and Arm-PCR of CDR3 regions. Via MiXCR, TCRdb re-called the multiplex PCR reads, giving one row per CDR3 protein. The profile shows roughly 450,000 distinct CDR3 sequences, around 21% of them singletons. As concerns this clonotype: Its cognate antigen is unknown.

The chain is built from TRBV18 and TRBJ2-7; D not certain. Source: peripheral blood mononuclear cells (PBMCs), taken when the disease was refractory, from a patient treated with antithyroid drugs. This receptor was taken from a female donor with Graves disease. CDR3 loop: CASSPTAWGYEQYF. The CDR3 region has the DNA TGTGCCAGCTCACCCACGGCCTGGGGTTACGAGCAGTACTTC.